This TCR beta chain was obtained from a study of blood T cell repertoires in COVID-19. Study background: Material from acute and convalescent COVID-19 was sourced from the United States, Italy and Spain. The cDNA or gDNA used as material had been derived from T cells, B-cell-depleted T cells, or PBMCs.

In the source study's methods: Nucleated cell counts were estimated from reference gene primer amplification. Data came from immunoSEQ multiplex PCR; TCRdb stores just in-frame clones and leaves some out. V, J and clone size derive from that table, while D and trimming were established from the DNA sequence. The data show over 200,000 clones, over 75% seen once. After removal of 5 bases from V and 8 bases from J, the junction contained 17 bases not matched to a gene. The length of the CDR3 is 18 residues. The germline V gene has CDR1 SGHRS and CDR2 YFSETQ. The chain couples TRBV5-1 to TRBJ2-1; 12 nucleotides align to TRBD2. This clonotype was sampled from a human donor in a cohort sampled during active COVID-19. Specimen: peripheral blood. DNA of the CDR3: TGCGCCAGCAGTATCCAGGGGGCTTCTAGCGGGAGGGGCGATGAGCAGTTCTTC. This gives the protein CASSIQGASSGRGDEQFF.